Listed below are T cell receptor beta chains from one sample, sequenced in a study of blood T cell repertoires in COVID-19. The table came from immunoSEQ multiplex PCR; TCRdb's copy has only in-frame clones and leaves some out. This sample has around 75,000 clones, with around 89% found just once. Input material: peripheral blood. The source of these receptors is a man aged 55-75 years with acute or convalescent COVID-19. The CDR3 runs from the conserved cysteine through the conserved F or W. A D gene is named only where the DNA matches it firmly. The size entry is marked missing in some rows and otherwise reads once, few, many or a size class.

cdr3_length: 14; v_call: TRBV4-1; clone_size: -; d_call: TRBD2; j_call: TRBJ2-1; cdr3_nt: TGCGCCAGCAGCCTAGCGGGAAGATACAATGAGCAGTTCTTC; cdr3_aa: CASSLAGRYNEQFF
cdr3_length: 16; v_call: TRBV27; clone_size: -; d_call: -; j_call: TRBJ1-4; cdr3_nt: TGTGCCAGCAGTTTATCGTACTCTGCAACTAATGAAAAACTGTTTTTT; cdr3_aa: CASSLSYSATNEKLFF
cdr3_length: 16; v_call: TRBV11-1; clone_size: -; d_call: TRBD2; j_call: TRBJ2-1; cdr3_nt: TGTGCCAGCAGCTCTGGACTAGCGGGAGTGGACAATGAGCAGTTCTTC; cdr3_aa: CASSSGLAGVDNEQFF
cdr3_length: 15; v_call: TRBV9; clone_size: -; d_call: TRBD2; j_call: TRBJ2-3; cdr3_nt: TGTGCCAGCAGCGTTAGCGGGGACCTCACAGATACGCAGTATTTT; cdr3_aa: CASSVSGDLTDTQYF
cdr3_length: 15; v_call: TRBV19; clone_size: once; d_call: -; j_call: TRBJ1-1; cdr3_nt: TGTGCCAGTAGCCGGGGCCCGGGGCGGGGCACTGAAGCTTTCTTT; cdr3_aa: CASSRGPGRGTEAFF
cdr3_length: 16; v_call: TRBV6-1; clone_size: -; d_call: TRBD2; j_call: TRBJ2-5; cdr3_nt: TGTGCCAGCAGTGGACTTTTAGCGGGGGCCCAAGAGACCCAGTACTTC; cdr3_aa: CASSGLLAGAQETQYF
cdr3_length: 15; v_call: TRBV27; clone_size: -; d_call: TRBD1; j_call: TRBJ1-2; cdr3_nt: TGTGCCAGCAGTCTAAATGGACAGGGGCCCTATGGCTACACCTTC; cdr3_aa: CASSLNGQGPYGYTF
cdr3_length: 17; v_call: TRBV5-1; clone_size: -; d_call: -; j_call: TRBJ1-6; cdr3_nt: TGCGCCAGCAGCTTGGACGACAGGAGCTCCTATAATTCACCCCTCCACTTT; cdr3_aa: CASSLDDRSSYNSPLHF
cdr3_length: 15; v_call: TRBV7-8; clone_size: few; d_call: -; j_call: TRBJ1-5; cdr3_nt: TGTGCCAGCAGCCCGCCAGGGTTGGGCAATCAGCCCCAGCATTTT; cdr3_aa: CASSPPGLGNQPQHF
cdr3_length: 17; v_call: TRBV27; clone_size: -; d_call: -; j_call: TRBJ2-2; cdr3_nt: TGTGCCAGCAGTCCTACTTGGGGCAGGGGAGACACCGGGGAGCTGTTTTTT; cdr3_aa: CASSPTWGRGDTGELFF
cdr3_length: 16; v_call: TRBV7-2; clone_size: -; d_call: TRBD2; j_call: TRBJ2-2; cdr3_nt: TGTGCCAGCAGCTTAGGGGTAGCGGGGTACACCGGGGAGCTGTTTTTT; cdr3_aa: CASSLGVAGYTGELFF
cdr3_length: 13; v_call: TRBV3-1/TRBV3-2; clone_size: -; d_call: -; j_call: TRBJ2-2; cdr3_nt: TGTGCCAGCAGCTTTAGAGGCACCGGGGAGCTGTTTTTT; cdr3_aa: CASSFRGTGELFF
cdr3_length: 14; v_call: TRBV6-5; clone_size: few; d_call: TRBD1; j_call: TRBJ1-2; cdr3_nt: TGTGCCAGCAGGTTAAACAGGGGGCAGAGTGGCTACACCTTC; cdr3_aa: CASRLNRGQSGYTF
cdr3_length: 15; v_call: TRBV7-2; clone_size: -; d_call: TRBD1; j_call: TRBJ2-7; cdr3_nt: TGTGCCAGCAGCGACGACCTCCAGGGGGCCTACGAGCAGTACTTC; cdr3_aa: CASSDDLQGAYEQYF
cdr3_length: 16; v_call: TRBV25-1; clone_size: -; d_call: TRBD1; j_call: TRBJ1-6; cdr3_nt: TGTGCCAGCAGTGATCCTCGACAGGGGGGTAATTCACCCCTCCACTTT; cdr3_aa: CASSDPRQGGNSPLHF
cdr3_length: 14; v_call: TRBV5-1; clone_size: -; d_call: -; j_call: TRBJ1-2; cdr3_nt: TGCGCCAGCAGCTTGGATCCCACGGTCTATGGCTACACCTTC; cdr3_aa: CASSLDPTVYGYTF
cdr3_length: 15; v_call: TRBV7-5; clone_size: once; d_call: -; j_call: TRBJ2-4; cdr3_nt: TGTGCCAGAAGCGGACACGAAAGAGGCAAAAACATTCAGTACTTC; cdr3_aa: CARSGHERGKNIQYF
cdr3_length: 16; v_call: TRBV25-1; clone_size: -; d_call: -; j_call: TRBJ1-2; cdr3_nt: TGTGCCAGCAGTGAAATGCAGGGTAACATTGTCTATGGCTACACCTTC; cdr3_aa: CASSEMQGNIVYGYTF
cdr3_length: 13; v_call: TRBV9; clone_size: once; d_call: -; j_call: TRBJ2-5; cdr3_nt: TGTGCCAGCAGCGTAGCGGGAGAAGAGACCCAGTACTTC; cdr3_aa: CASSVAGEETQYF
cdr3_length: 15; v_call: TRBV19; clone_size: -; d_call: TRBD2; j_call: TRBJ2-1; cdr3_nt: TGTGCCAGTAGTATTGGGGCTAGCGGGCACAATGAGCAGTTCTTC; cdr3_aa: CASSIGASGHNEQFF
cdr3_length: 17; v_call: TRBV4-1; clone_size: -; d_call: -; j_call: TRBJ2-4; cdr3_nt: TGCGCCAGCAGCCAACCTCGGGAAGGGGGATTCAAAAACATTCAGTACTTC; cdr3_aa: CASSQPREGGFKNIQYF
cdr3_length: 15; v_call: TRBV2; clone_size: -; d_call: TRBD2; j_call: TRBJ2-1; cdr3_nt: TGTGCCAGCAGCCCTCGGACTAGCGGGAGGACTGAGCAGTTCTTC; cdr3_aa: CASSPRTSGRTEQFF
cdr3_length: 13; v_call: TRBV18; clone_size: -; d_call: -; j_call: TRBJ2-3; cdr3_nt: TGTGCCAGCTCACCCCCGGGGGAGGTTGCGCAGTATTTT; cdr3_aa: CASSPPGEVAQYF
cdr3_length: 16; v_call: TRBV19; clone_size: -; d_call: TRBD1; j_call: TRBJ1-6; cdr3_nt: TGTGCCAGTAGTACCCTAGGGGGACAGCGAGATTCACCCCTCCACTTT; cdr3_aa: CASSTLGGQRDSPLHF
cdr3_length: 14; v_call: TRBV24-1; clone_size: -; d_call: TRBD1; j_call: TRBJ1-5; cdr3_nt: TGTGCCACCAGGGGACAGGGAGGAAATCAGCCCCAGCATTTT; cdr3_aa: CATRGQGGNQPQHF
cdr3_length: 16; v_call: TRBV2; clone_size: -; d_call: TRBD1; j_call: TRBJ1-4; cdr3_nt: TGTGCCAGCAAAATAGACAGGGGGCTTACTAATGAAAAACTGTTTTTT; cdr3_aa: CASKIDRGLTNEKLFF
cdr3_length: 13; v_call: TRBV6-1; clone_size: -; d_call: -; j_call: TRBJ1-1; cdr3_nt: TGTGCCAGCAGTGAGACCGAGGGGGCTGAAGCTTTCTTT; cdr3_aa: CASSETEGAEAFF
cdr3_length: 15; v_call: TRBV3-1/TRBV3-2; clone_size: -; d_call: -; j_call: TRBJ2-3; cdr3_nt: TGTGCCAGCAGCCACCTAAGGGGGGGCTCAGATACGCAGTATTTT; cdr3_aa: CASSHLRGGSDTQYF